This TCR beta chain was observed in a study of blood T cell repertoires in COVID-19. On the study more broadly: The study drew acute and convalescent COVID-19 samples from the United States, Italy and Spain. From T cells, B-cell-depleted T cells, or PBMCs came the material, which was cDNA or gDNA.

The CDR3 length is 14 residues. Original analysis: Reference gene primer amplification gave nucleated cell count estimates. Some clones are missing from TCRdb's copy, which holds only in-frame ones; the method was immunoSEQ multiplex PCR. V and J calls plus clone size are reproduced from that table; the DNA served to infer D and trimming. The table records 85,000 to 120,000 clones, 87% of them present only once. V usage is TRBV21-1 and J usage is TRBJ1-2. TRBV21-1 is designated a pseudogene. Sequenced: peripheral blood. The sequence came from a man aged 50 to 60 with active COVID-19. The CDR3 DNA reads as TGTGCCAGCAGCAAGCAGACGGGTTACTATGGCTACACCTTC. Residues: CASSKQTGYYGYTF.